The 10 T cell receptor beta chains presented below share a single source sample, sequenced in a study of CD8+ T cells in alopecia areata. Cells from pooled cutaneous lymph nodes were sorted by CD4, CD8alpha, NKG2D, NKG2ACE and other markers. cDNA serving as the sequencing template came from extracted, reverse transcribed RNA. TCRdb keeps only in-frame clones here, not all; method: immunoSEQ multiplex PCR. The sample holds 200,000 to 300,000 clones, and no clone turns up only once. The sequenced sample was CD4+ T cells sorted from a lymph node. The receptors originated from a C3H/HeJ mouse with alopecia areata. The mouse strain carries the MHC haplotype H2-k.

This clone has a count of ten or more. Gene and germline names: mouse. CDR3 region: CASSLSRYNSPLYF. The DNA read from the CDR3 is TGTGCCAGCAGTTTATCCAGGTATAATTCGCCC. V and J are TRBV15 and TRBJ1-6; D uncertain. The read gets to within 3 residues of the CDR3 end, and the germline J gene fills in the rest. TRBJ1-6 is given ORF status, its function remaining uncertain. Trimming stripped 2 bases from V and 4 bases from J, with 6 bases between. This CDR3 has 14 residues. Germline V gene sequence: CDR1 SGHND, CDR2 FRSKSL.

With respect to this clone: Any gene name here is a mouse gene name. The read is 4 residues too short to cover the CDR3 end, so that end is filled in from the germline J gene. The chain carries TRBV5 and TRBJ2-3, with D unresolved. Trimming took off 4 bases at V and 3 bases at J, with 8 bases between the two ends. There are 13 residues in the CDR3. CDR1 LGHNA and CDR2 YNLKQL come from the germline V gene (reference sequence). The chain's CDR3 is CASSPPQAETLYF. The covered CDR3 bases are TGTGCCAGCAGCCCCCCCCAAGCAGAA.

As for this clone: Genes and germline are mouse. The read gets to within 4 residues of the CDR3 end, and the germline J gene fills in the rest. V gene TRBV13-1 combines with J gene TRBJ2-5; D not certain. Germline CDR1 is NSHNY and CDR2 is SYGAGN. The CDR3 has 14 residues. The CDR3 sequence: CASSDYLDKDTQYF. Incomplete CDR3 DNA: TGTGCCAGCAGTGATTACCTGGATAAAGAC.

About this clone itself: Gene names denote mouse genes. Coverage ceases 4 residues before the CDR3 finishes, and the germline J gene fills in the end. Distinct nucleotide sequences in the sample also encode this CDR3. This chain connects TRBV1 to TRBJ2-3; 9 bases are a match to TRBD2. With 1 base clipped from V and 3 bases from J, the junction kept 5 bases outside the gene matches. Germline V gives CDR1 NSQYPW, CDR2 LRSPGD (reference sequence). CDR3 length equals 16 residues. The part of the CDR3 DNA that was read is TGCACCTGCAGTGCAGTTTTGGGGGGGCGCGCAGAA. Its protein product is CTCSAVLGGRAE. The entire CDR3 protein is CTCSAVLGGRAETLYF.

This clone has just a few counts. Gene names refer to mouse genes. The CDR3 is cut off 4 residues early in the read; its end comes from the germline J gene. Other DNA sequences in the sample encode the same CDR3. J is TRBJ2-5 and V is TRBV19, with 8 bases fitting TRBD2. The V segment lost 1 base and the J segment 1 base; nucleotides outside the gene matches: 2. CDR3 length equals 15 residues. Germline V lookup: CDR1 FNHDT, CDR2 SITEND (reference sequence). The CDR3 is CASSILGGDQDTQYF. Incomplete CDR3 DNA: TGTGCCAGCAGTATACTGGGGGGCGACCAAGAC.

This clone was detected only a few times. Genes here carry mouse names. The read ends 4 residues early relative to the CDR3; the germline J gene fills the gap. The gene calls are TRBV31 and TRBJ2-3; 8 nucleotides line up with TRBD2. V trimming: 5 bases; J trimming: 0 bases; junction bases outside the gene matches: 4. Germline-derived CDR1 and CDR2 are GKSSPN and SITVG. CDR3 length: 14 residues. The CDR3 here is CAWGDWSSAETLYF. The covered CDR3 bases are TGTGCCTGGGGGGACTGGTCTAGTGCAGAA.

A few counts support this clone. Gene names refer to mouse genes. The sequenced fragment ends 4 residues before the CDR3 boundary, so the rest is inferred from the germline J gene. The V gene is TRBV1, the J gene TRBJ2-7; weak D call: TRBD1 (6 bases). CDR1 is NSQYPW and CDR2 is LRSPGD in the germline V gene (reference sequence). The CDR3 has 15 residues. The CDR3 bases that were read are TGCACCTGCAGTGCAGCCCCGGGACAAAAATAT. Protein: CTCSAAPGQKY. The complete CDR3 reads CTCSAAPGQKYEQYF.

Comment on this clone: Germline and genes here are mouse. The read halts 3 residues ahead of the CDR3 end, with the missing end drawn from the germline J gene. The V gene is TRBV1, the J gene TRBJ1-6; 8 bases are shared with TRBD1. TRBJ1-6 is noted as an ORF with a role that remains uncertain. The trim removed 4 bases at V and 3 bases at J, leaving 2 bases unmatched. CDR1 and CDR2 (germline): NSQYPW, LRSPGD (reference sequence). The CDR3 length is 15 residues. The sequenced part of the CDR3 DNA is TGCACCTGCAGTGGACAGGGGAACTATAATTCGCCC. This sequence encodes CTCSGQGNYNSP. The whole CDR3 is CTCSGQGNYNSPLYF.

Concerning this clone itself: Gene names denote mouse genes. The CDR3 extends 4 residues past the end of the read, so its final part is completed from the germline J gene. This rearrangement joins TRBV19 to TRBJ2-1; TRBD2 matches 8 bases. Germline V gene sequence: CDR1 FNHDT, CDR2 SITEND (reference sequence). The CDR3 extends over 15 amino acids. J lost 5 bases, V lost 4 bases, and 8 bases had no gene match. Partial CDR3 DNA: TGTGCCAGCAGTCTCCCTGGGGGGATGGATGCT. Translated, it gives CASSLPGGMDA. The full CDR3 protein reads CASSLPGGMDAEQFF.

There are a few counts of this clone. Here the gene names and germline are mouse. The read ends 4 residues before the CDR3 terminus; that terminus is restored from the germline J gene. The chain combines TRBV13-3 with TRBJ2-3, with 9 bases fitting TRBD2. The CDR3 runs 14 residues. Per the germline V gene, CDR1 is NNHDY and CDR2 is SYVADS. J lost 0 bases, V lost 7 bases, and 3 bases had no gene match. The CDR3 reads CASATGGSAETLYF. The covered CDR3 bases are TGTGCCAGCGCGACTGGGGGTAGTGCAGAA.